This TCR beta chain derives from a study of T cell changes during pregnancy in multiple sclerosis (dated by TCRdb to the late 2010s). About the full investigation: The study examined how the T cell repertoire changed over the course of pregnancy in women with multiple sclerosis.

Notes on this clone: Its antigen remains undetermined. Base qualities were left out, and no much larger clone turns up one base away.

V was cut back by 3 bases and J by 7 bases, leaving a gap of 14 bases between them. There are 14 amino acids in the CDR3, from cysteine to phenylalanine inclusive. CDR3 DNA only is kept here, 42 bases in frame from base 1. CDR1 SGHNT and CDR2 YYREEE were looked up in the germline V gene (reference sequence). The method behind the library was the immunoSEQ multiplex PCR assay. The immuneACCESS repertoire file appears here via TCRdb, limited to in-frame rearrangements. These files lack a portion of the clones; in checked studies, under half of the deficit traces to unresolved V genes, and the cause of the others is not known. The sample table contains tens of thousands of clones; only one count was recorded for more than 80% of them. The ten largest clones capture roughly 1.2% of the sample.

Specimen: peripheral blood, collected in the third trimester of pregnancy. This sequence was found in a female donor with multiple sclerosis, enrolled in a pregnancy study. The chain was built from TRBV5-4 and TRBJ2-1; D gene: possibly TRBD2, on 5 matching bases. The CDR3 region reads CASSSGPRENEQFF. The DNA sequence reads TGTGCCAGCAGCTCGGGTCCGAGGGAAAATGAGCAGTTCTTC.